The entry below gives a single TCR beta chain sequence along with its context. Stated treatment: randomized to nivolumab then ipilimumab (arm A) or the reverse (arm B). No patient had prior DNA-damaging chemotherapy. PBMC sorting kept live CD3+CD8+ cells without CD19 or CD56. Sequencing used immunoSEQ multiplex PCR; TCRdb keeps in-frame clones, though not all of them. Altogether 20,000 to 25,000 clones are present, more than 80% being singletons, with the ten largest covering 10%. The junction had 8 bases not matched to a gene; V was cut back by 6 bases and J by 6 bases. This CDR3 comprises 13 residues. CDR1 is SQVTM and CDR2 is ANQGSEA in the germline V gene. This record belongs to a study of sequential checkpoint blockade in melanoma. Across the study: Patients were randomized 1:1 to nivolumab-then-ipilimumab or ipilimumab-then-nivolumab first-line. Both treatment sequences were followed by maintenance nivolumab.

This sequence originates from a human donor with melanoma. This specimen was CD8+ T cells sorted from blood (inferred from file names), taken from a patient given nivolumab and ipilimumab in sequence. J is TRBJ2-7 and V is TRBV29-1, with TRBD2 matching over 10 bases. DNA of the CDR3: TGCAGCGTCACCAGCGGGAGGGCCCTCGAGCAGTACTTC. This sequence encodes CSVTSGRALEQYF.